The 26 T cell receptor beta chains reported below all come from one sample, sequenced in a study of cytomegalovirus exposure and HLA in healthy donors. PCR used 60 Vbeta primers and 13 Jbeta primers. Measured with immunoSEQ multiplex PCR; TCRdb has only the in-frame clones, and not every one. In the table there are tens of thousands of clones, about four fifths of which are singletons. The source material was PBMCs. These receptors were obtained from a male donor in good health and CMV-seropositive.

The genes are TRBV6-5 and TRBJ2-7; possible D gene TRBD2, 5 bases. Germline V gene lookup returns CDR1 MNHEY and CDR2 SVGAGI. The CDR3 has 12 amino acids. V lost 5 bases to trimming and J lost 4 bases, with 9 bases between them. The CDR3 sequence is CASSQREYEQYF. The DNA of the CDR3 is TGTGCCAGCAGTCAGAGGGAGTACGAGCAGTACTTC.

The rearrangement joins TRBV5-1 to TRBJ2-5; TRBD1 agrees at 10 bases. This CDR3 contains 15 residues. In germline, CDR1 is SGHRS, CDR2 YFSETQ. J gave up 5 bases and V 4 bases, and 8 bases lay outside the gene matches. For the CDR3, the DNA is TGCGCCAGCAGCGCGGGTGGGACAGGGGTGGAGACCCAGTACTTC. Protein product: CASSAGGTGVETQYF.

The V and J genes are TRBV7-8 and TRBJ1-5, with a weak D call TRBD1 (5 bases). CDR1 SGHVS and CDR2 FQNEAQ come from the germline V gene. The CDR3 contains 13 residues. Trimming shortened V by 5 bases and J by 5 bases, and 10 bases separated the two germline ends. The CDR3 loop is CASSRGLYQPQHF. CDR3 sequence (DNA): TGTGCCAGCAGCCGGGGACTGTATCAGCCCCAGCATTTT.

This chain connects TRBV27 to TRBJ1-1; D possibly corresponds to TRBD1 (5 bases). The CDR3 is made up of 14 amino acids. V was shortened by 6 bases and J by 5 bases, with 16 bases between the two germline ends. The V gene's germline CDR1 is MNHEY and CDR2 SMNVEV (reference sequence). CDR3 nucleotides: TGTGCCAGCAGCACGGGGGTTAGTTGGACTGAAGCTTTCTTT. Its protein is CASSTGVSWTEAFF.

This clone was seen just once. The CDR3 DNA follows: TGTGCCAGCAGCTTAGACCAGGATTTACCCCTCCACTTT. It yields the protein CASSLDQDLPLHF. This chain joins TRBV11-1 and TRBJ1-6, with D uncertain. Trimming took off 1 base at V and 12 bases at J, with 10 bases between the two ends. Germline V gene sequence: CDR1 SGHAT, CDR2 FQDESV (reference sequence). The CDR3 length is 13 residues.

This clone came up once. V gene TRBV29-1 combines with J gene TRBJ2-7; 9 bases fit TRBD1. With V trimmed by 4 bases and J by 7 bases, 11 bases remained unmatched. The CDR3 is made up of 14 amino acids. Germline values: CDR1 SQVTM, CDR2 ANQGSEA. CDR3 sequence (DNA): TGCAGCGTTGGGTCTTCACAGGGGGCTCGGGAGCAGTACTTC. Its translation is CSVGSSQGAREQYF.

The sample holds a few counts of this clone. The rearrangement joins TRBV5-1 to TRBJ1-2, with D hard to call. From germline, CDR1 is SGHRS and CDR2 YFSETQ. The V gene lost 3 bases and the J gene lost 0 bases, with 9 bases spanning the gap. This CDR3 is built from 14 residues. This CDR3 is CASSSREPNYGYTF. DNA for the CDR3: TGCGCCAGCAGCTCGAGGGAACCTAACTATGGCTACACCTTC.

The J gene is TRBJ1-2, the V gene TRBV7-2, with D possibly matching TRBD1 (6 bases). The CDR3 has 17 residues. V lost 5 bases to trimming and J lost 2 bases, with 21 bases between them. CDR1 SGHTA and CDR2 FQGNSA come from the germline V gene. The CDR3 is CASSRDSGGGGNYGYTF. CDR3 nucleotide sequence: TGTGCCAGCAGCCGCGATAGTGGGGGGGGCGGGAACTATGGCTACACCTTC.

The chain uses TRBV28 and TRBJ1-2; 8 bases are shared with TRBD1. The CDR3 is 15 amino acids. V dropped 6 bases and J dropped 0; count of bases not matched to a gene: 6. Looked up from germline, CDR1 is MDHEN and CDR2 is SYDVKM. The CDR3 DNA reads TGTGCCAGCAGATCAGGACAGGGAGCTAACTATGGCTACACCTTC. Encoded protein: CASRSGQGANYGYTF.

This clone was counted a single time. This chain's CDR3 is CATKGTNTGELFF. The CDR3 DNA follows: TGTGCCACCAAGGGGACGAACACCGGGGAGCTGTTTTTT. The V gene is TRBV28, the J gene TRBJ2-2; TRBD1 is a possible D gene (5 bases). V was shortened by 10 bases and J by 0 bases, with 9 bases between the two germline ends. This CDR3 spans 13 amino acids. Germline CDR1 and CDR2: MDHEN and SYDVKM.

The rearrangement joins TRBV18 to TRBJ2-1; 9 nucleotides line up with TRBD2. J gave up 5 bases and V 2 bases, and 10 bases lay outside the gene matches. The CDR3 is 17 amino acids. The germline V gene encodes CDR1 KGHSH and CDR2 LQKENI. CDR3 in amino acids: CASSPVVAGVRNNEQFF. The CDR3, as DNA: TGTGCCAGCTCACCAGTAGTAGCGGGAGTCAGGAACAATGAGCAGTTCTTC.

This chain links TRBV5-1 with TRBJ2-7, with 8 bases matching TRBD1. Germline CDR1 and CDR2: SGHRS and YFSETQ. The CDR3 is made up of 14 amino acids. The V segment lost 5 bases and the J segment 5 bases; nucleotides outside the gene matches: 9. The CDR3 nucleotides are TGCGCCAGCAGGGATCAGGGGGCGCGAGACGAGCAGTACTTC. Translation gives CASRDQGARDEQYF.

The chain has TRBV9 and TRBJ2-1, with TRBD1 matching over 7 bases. The germline V gene encodes CDR1 SGDLS and CDR2 YYNGEE. This CDR3 is 15 amino acids long. The junction had 8 bases not matched to a gene; V was cut back by 3 bases and J by 5 bases. The CDR3 nucleotides read TGTGCCAGCAGCGCCACACCGGGACAGAACAATGAGCAGTTCTTC. This encodes CASSATPGQNNEQFF.

This chain uses TRBV7-9 with TRBJ2-1, with unresolved D. Germline CDR1 SEHNR, CDR2 FQNEAQ (reference sequence). The length of the CDR3 is 13 residues. Trimming shortened V by 1 base and J by 4 bases, and 5 bases separated the two germline ends. The CDR3 DNA is TGTGCCAGCAGCTTAGGAGAGTACAATGAGCAGTTCTTC. It yields the protein CASSLGEYNEQFF.

The V call is TRBV5-1, the J call TRBJ2-5; 7 nucleotides align to TRBD2. This CDR3 comprises 14 residues. Germline CDR1 and CDR2: SGHRS and YFSETQ. The ends lost 0 bases at V and 5 bases at J; junction bases unmatched: 4. The chain's CDR3 is CASSLAGGVETQYF. The CDR3 DNA follows: TGCGCCAGCAGCTTGGCGGGGGGTGTGGAGACCCAGTACTTC.

This chain joins TRBV30 and TRBJ2-7; 9 nucleotides agree with TRBD2. CDR1 is GTSNPN and CDR2 is SVGIG in the germline V gene (reference sequence). V was clipped by 2 bases and J by 5 bases; unmatched bases: 7. The CDR3 covers 14 residues. CDR3 nucleotide sequence: TGTGCCTGGAGTACCCTAGCGGGATTCAACGAGCAGTACTTC. Its protein product is CAWSTLAGFNEQYF. Variable domain in full (rest from reference TRBV30 and TRBJ2-7): SQTIHQWPATLVQPVGSPLSLECTVEGTSNPNLYWYRQAAGRGLQLLFYSVGIGQISSEVPQNLSASRPQDRQFILSSKKLLLSDSGFYLCAWSTLAGFNEQYFGPGTRLTVT.

The sample holds a few counts of this clone. V usage is TRBV6-5 and J usage is TRBJ2-3; D unclear. CDR1 is MNHEY, CDR2 SVGAGI, per germline. The V end was cut by 4 bases, the J end by 2 bases, with 7 bases between. This CDR3 region has 13 residues. As DNA, the CDR3 is TGTGCCAGCAGTTTACAGTACACAGATACGCAGTATTTT. Amino acids: CASSLQYTDTQYF.

This chain joins TRBV30 and TRBJ2-5, with D tentatively TRBD2 (5 bases). The length of the CDR3 is 14 residues. Per germline, CDR1 GTSNPN and CDR2 SVGIG (reference sequence). The germline V and J ends were trimmed by 1 base and 5 bases, with 14 bases remaining between them. The CDR3 reads CAWSAIGIGETQYF. CDR3 nucleotide sequence: TGTGCCTGGAGTGCTATCGGGATCGGGGAGACCCAGTACTTC.

The rearrangement uses TRBV30 and TRBJ2-7; 7 bases are a match to TRBD1. Germline-derived CDR1 and CDR2 are GTSNPN and SVGIG (reference sequence). The V gene end was trimmed by 1 base and the J gene end by 2 bases; junction bases not matched to a gene: 8. CDR3 length: 15 residues. Here the CDR3 DNA reads TGTGCCTGGAGTGACGGAACAGGGGCTCCCTACGAGCAGTACTTC. It translates to CAWSDGTGAPYEQYF.

This clone was recorded a few times. The chain combines TRBV9 with TRBJ2-7; 8 bases agree with TRBD1. Germline V lookup: CDR1 SGDLS, CDR2 YYNGEE. Trimming cost V 4 bases and J 1 base; bases outside gene matches: 4. This CDR3 contains 14 residues. The CDR3 DNA is TGTGCCAGCAGCACCGGACAGGGTTCCTACGAGCAGTACTTC. Translated: CASSTGQGSYEQYF.

The chain employs TRBV14 and TRBJ2-1, with a possible D match to TRBD2 (6 bases). Trimming took off 3 bases at V and 10 bases at J, with 7 bases between the two ends. CDR1 is SGHDN, CDR2 FVKESK, per germline. There are 11 residues in the CDR3. The CDR3 DNA follows: TGTGCCAGCAGCCAGACTAGAGAGCAGTTCTTC. Translated, it gives CASSQTREQFF. The full variable domain, with the rest looked up from reference TRBV14 and TRBJ2-1, is EAGVTQFPSHSVIEKGQTVTLRCDPISGHDNLYWYRRVMGKEIKFLLHFVKESKQDESGMPNNRFLAERTGGTYSTLKVQPAELEDSGVYFCASSQTREQFFGPGTRLTVL.

The chain joins TRBV6-5 to TRBJ2-7; 9 bases match TRBD1. CDR1 is MNHEY, CDR2 SVGAGI, per germline. With V trimmed by 6 bases and J by 2 bases, 8 bases remained unmatched. The CDR3 runs 15 residues. This chain's CDR3 is CASRPGTGPTYEQYF. In DNA, the CDR3 is TGTGCCAGCAGGCCCGGGACAGGGCCTACCTACGAGCAGTACTTC.

The J gene is TRBJ2-5, the V gene TRBV14, with 7 bases fitting TRBD2. The CDR3 totals 14 residues. Per the germline V gene, CDR1 is SGHDN and CDR2 is FVKESK. The V and J ends lost 1 base and 5 bases, in that order; junction bases with no gene match: 4. CDR3 DNA sequence: TGTGCCAGCAGCCAAGTGGGGAGGGCGGAGACCCAGTACTTC. This gives the protein CASSQVGRAETQYF.

This clone has more than one count but fewer than ten. V gene TRBV6-4 combines with J gene TRBJ2-1, with 9 bases that match TRBD2. The CDR3 is 15 residues long. The germline CDR1 and CDR2 sequences are MRHNA and SNTAGT. V was pared by 6 bases and J by 4 bases, with 7 bases of the junction left unmatched. DNA of the CDR3: TGTGCCAGCAGCGCCCGCGGGGGGGCTTACAATGAGCAGTTCTTC. Translated: CASSARGGAYNEQFF.

This chain links TRBV29-1 with TRBJ2-2; weak D call: TRBD2 (5 bases). V was shortened by 6 bases and J by 6 bases, with 14 bases between the two germline ends. Looked up from germline, CDR1 is SQVTM and CDR2 is ANQGSEA. The CDR3 loop spans 13 amino acids. DNA of the CDR3: TGCAGCGTCAAGTGGAGGTCGGCCGGGGAGCTGTTTTTT. The encoded protein is CSVKWRSAGELFF.

This clone was seen a handful of times. This rearrangement joins TRBV25-1 to TRBJ1-2; D is uncertain. The CDR3 length is 13 residues. V was trimmed by 5 bases and J by 5 bases, leaving 12 bases between them. Looked up from germline, CDR1 is MGHDK and CDR2 is SYGVNS. CDR3 sequence: CASSPGVVYGYTF. The CDR3 DNA follows: TGTGCCAGCAGTCCCGGGGTGGTATATGGCTACACCTTC.